This TCR beta chain came from a study of shared clonotypes between healthy human individuals. Each of the donors was a healthy adult who was HIV-negative and had not had a recent acute infection or vaccination. Roughly 92 million PBMCs were counted before genomic DNA extraction. TCRdb's copy holds only in-frame clones and misses some; the assay was immunoSEQ multiplex PCR. Of around 500,000 clones listed, more than 75% are singletons. CDR3 length: 16 residues. From germline, CDR1 is MDHEN and CDR2 SYDVKM. V was clipped by 2 bases and J by 5 bases; unmatched bases: 11. Sequencing input: PBMCs. The origin of this receptor is a woman aged 40 to 50 in good health. Some clones in this sample may be carry-over from other donors' samples. V usage is TRBV28 and J usage is TRBJ1-2, with TRBD1 matching 7 bases. The CDR3 DNA sequence: TGTGCCAGCAGTTTACGCAACAGGGGTTTGAGTTATGGCTACACCTTC. Its translation is CASSLRNRGLSYGYTF.